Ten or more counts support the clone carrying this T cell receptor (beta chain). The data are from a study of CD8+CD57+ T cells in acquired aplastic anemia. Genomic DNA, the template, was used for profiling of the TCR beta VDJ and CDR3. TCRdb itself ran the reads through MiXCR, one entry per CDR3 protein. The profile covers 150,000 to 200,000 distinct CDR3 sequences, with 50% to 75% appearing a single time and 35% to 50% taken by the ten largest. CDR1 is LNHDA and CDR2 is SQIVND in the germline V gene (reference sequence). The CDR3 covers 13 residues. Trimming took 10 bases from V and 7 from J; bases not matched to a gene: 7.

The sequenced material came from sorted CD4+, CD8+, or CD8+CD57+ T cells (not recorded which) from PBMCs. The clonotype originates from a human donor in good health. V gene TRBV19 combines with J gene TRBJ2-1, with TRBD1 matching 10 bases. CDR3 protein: CATVTGGSNEQFF. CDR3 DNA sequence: TGTGCCACGGTGACAGGGGGCTCTAATGAGCAGTTCTTC.